This TCR beta chain was recovered during a study of cytomegalovirus exposure and HLA in healthy donors. Study results and limitations: The study listed under 200 cytomegalovirus-associated TCR beta chains.

The assay was immunoSEQ multiplex PCR, and TCRdb's table has in-frame clones only and misses some. Seen here are roughly 120,000 clones, around nine tenths observed once, and the top ten hold 4.4%. A note on this clone: What it recognizes is unknown.

V was clipped by 2 bases and J by 3 bases, with 16 bases between them. This CDR3 region has 16 residues. The germline V gene encodes CDR1 SGHAT and CDR2 FQNNGV. The source material was PBMCs. This chain connects TRBV11-2 to TRBJ1-2; no reliable D call. This receptor was identified in a man in his late teens or twenties in good health and CMV-seropositive. The CDR3 reads CASSLSRTAGDYGYTF. CDR3 DNA sequence: TGTGCCAGCAGCTTAAGCCGTACGGCCGGAGACTATGGCTACACCTTC.